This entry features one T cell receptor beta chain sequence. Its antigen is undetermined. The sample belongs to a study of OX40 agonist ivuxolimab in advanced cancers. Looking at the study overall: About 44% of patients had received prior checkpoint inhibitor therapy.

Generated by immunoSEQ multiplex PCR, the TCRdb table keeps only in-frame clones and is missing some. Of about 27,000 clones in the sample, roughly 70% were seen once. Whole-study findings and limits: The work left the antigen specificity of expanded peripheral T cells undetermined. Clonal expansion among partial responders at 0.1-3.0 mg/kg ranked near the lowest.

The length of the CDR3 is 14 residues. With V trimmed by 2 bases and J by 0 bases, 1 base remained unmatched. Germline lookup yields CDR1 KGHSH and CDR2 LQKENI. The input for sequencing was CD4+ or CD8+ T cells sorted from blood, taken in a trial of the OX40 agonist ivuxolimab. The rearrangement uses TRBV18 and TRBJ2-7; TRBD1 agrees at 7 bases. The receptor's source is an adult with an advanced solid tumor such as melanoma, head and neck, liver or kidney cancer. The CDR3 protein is CASSPTGDSYEQYF. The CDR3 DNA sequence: TGTGCCAGCTCACCAACAGGGGACTCCTACGAGCAGTACTTC.